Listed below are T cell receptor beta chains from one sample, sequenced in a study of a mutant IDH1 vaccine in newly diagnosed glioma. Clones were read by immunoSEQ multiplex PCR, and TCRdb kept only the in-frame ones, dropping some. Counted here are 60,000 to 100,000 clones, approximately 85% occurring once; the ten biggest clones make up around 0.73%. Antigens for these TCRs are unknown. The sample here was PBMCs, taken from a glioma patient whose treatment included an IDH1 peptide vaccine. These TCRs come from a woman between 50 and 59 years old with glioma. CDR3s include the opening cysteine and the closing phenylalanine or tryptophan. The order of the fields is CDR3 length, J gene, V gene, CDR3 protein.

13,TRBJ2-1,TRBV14,CASSQLQGTEQFF
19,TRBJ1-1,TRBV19,CASSPTQDRNIGTRAEAFF
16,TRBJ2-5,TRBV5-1,CASSSSGTSGRETQYF
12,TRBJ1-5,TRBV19,CASSPEDQPQHF
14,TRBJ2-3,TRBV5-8,CASSISGSRDTQYF
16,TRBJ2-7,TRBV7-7,CASSLREKDTSYEQYF
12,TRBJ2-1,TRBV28,CASSPRNNEQFF
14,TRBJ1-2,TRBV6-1,CASSLAGLIYGYTF
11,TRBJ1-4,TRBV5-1,CASSLGGKLFF
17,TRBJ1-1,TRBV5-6,CASSLMSGSSGSTEAFF
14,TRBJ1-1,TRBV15,CATSRDLGGTEAFF
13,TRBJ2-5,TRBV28,CASSWTNQETQYF
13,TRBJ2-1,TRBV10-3,CAITQGEYNEQFF
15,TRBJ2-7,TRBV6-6,CASSYLTGSHYEQYF
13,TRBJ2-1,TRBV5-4,CASSFGTGDEQFF
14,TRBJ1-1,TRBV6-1,CASKLDRGGTEAFF
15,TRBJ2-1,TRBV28,CASSPPPPGHYEQFF
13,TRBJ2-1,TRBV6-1,CASSLETYNEQFF
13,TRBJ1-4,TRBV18,CASSPAAPGKLFF
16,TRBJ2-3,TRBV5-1,CASSLGTSGRADTQYF
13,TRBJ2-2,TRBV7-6,CASGLGGNGELFF
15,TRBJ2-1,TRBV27,CASSYPGGARDEQFF
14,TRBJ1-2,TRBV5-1,CASSLGRENYGYTF
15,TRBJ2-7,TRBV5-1,CASSLRTAPSYEQYF
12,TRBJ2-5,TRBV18,CASSPGPETQYF
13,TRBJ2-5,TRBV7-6,CASSSSVTSPKYF
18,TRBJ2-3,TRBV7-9,CASSPATGGGSPPDTQYF
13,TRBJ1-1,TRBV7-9,CASSLGMNTEAFF
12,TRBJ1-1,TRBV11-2,CASSVRDTEAFF
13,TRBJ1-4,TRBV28,CASSFQGLRKLFF
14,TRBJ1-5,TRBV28,CASSLYRVGQPQHF
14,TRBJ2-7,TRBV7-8,CASSSIAGNHEQYF
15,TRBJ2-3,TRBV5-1,CASSLMDGSADTQYF
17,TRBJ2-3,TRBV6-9,CASSYSGMTNSLGTQYF
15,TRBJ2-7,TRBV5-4,CASSLLGESSYEQYF
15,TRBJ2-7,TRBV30,CAWSVPAGGTGEQYF
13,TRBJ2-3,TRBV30,CAWSLGVPDTQYF